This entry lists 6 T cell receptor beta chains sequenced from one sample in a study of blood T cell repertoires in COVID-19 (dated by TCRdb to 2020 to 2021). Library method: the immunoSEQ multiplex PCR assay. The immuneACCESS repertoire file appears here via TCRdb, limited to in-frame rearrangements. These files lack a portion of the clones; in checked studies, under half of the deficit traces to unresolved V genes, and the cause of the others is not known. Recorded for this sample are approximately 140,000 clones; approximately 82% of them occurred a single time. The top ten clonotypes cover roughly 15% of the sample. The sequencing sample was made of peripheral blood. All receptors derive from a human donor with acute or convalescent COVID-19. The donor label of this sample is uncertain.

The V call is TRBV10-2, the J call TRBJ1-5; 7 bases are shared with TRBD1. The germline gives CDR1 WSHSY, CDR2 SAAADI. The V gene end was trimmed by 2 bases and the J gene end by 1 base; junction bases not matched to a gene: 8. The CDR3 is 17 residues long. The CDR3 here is CASSESQGDGSNQPQHF. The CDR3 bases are TGCGCCAGCAGTGAGAGCCAGGGGGACGGAAGCAATCAGCCCCAGCATTTT.

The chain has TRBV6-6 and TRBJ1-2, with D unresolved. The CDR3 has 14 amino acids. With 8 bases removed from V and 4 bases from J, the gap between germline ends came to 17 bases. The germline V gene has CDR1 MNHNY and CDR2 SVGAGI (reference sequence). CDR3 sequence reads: CASHLPEGGYGYTF. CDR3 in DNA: TGTGCCAGCCACCTGCCGGAGGGCGGCTATGGCTACACCTTC.

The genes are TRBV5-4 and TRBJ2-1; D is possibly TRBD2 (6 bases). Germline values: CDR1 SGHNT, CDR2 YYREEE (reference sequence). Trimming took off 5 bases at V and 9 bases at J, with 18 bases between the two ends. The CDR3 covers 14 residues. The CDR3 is CASRHLERRGEQFF. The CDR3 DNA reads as TGTGCCAGCAGACACCTAGAGCGGAGGGGTGAGCAGTTCTTC.

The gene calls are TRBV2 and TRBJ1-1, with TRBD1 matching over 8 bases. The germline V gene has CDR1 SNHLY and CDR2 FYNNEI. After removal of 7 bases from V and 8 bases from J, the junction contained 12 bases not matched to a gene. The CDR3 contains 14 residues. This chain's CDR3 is CASTRDRWSPEAFF. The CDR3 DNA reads TGTGCCAGCACCCGGGACAGGTGGAGCCCCGAAGCTTTCTTT.

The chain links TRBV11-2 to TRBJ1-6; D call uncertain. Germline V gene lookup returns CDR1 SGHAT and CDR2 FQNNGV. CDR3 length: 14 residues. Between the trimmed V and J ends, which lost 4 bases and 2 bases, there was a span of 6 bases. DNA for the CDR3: TGTGCCAGCAGCTCTCAGGCCTATAATTCACCCCTCCACTTT. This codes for CASSSQAYNSPLHF.

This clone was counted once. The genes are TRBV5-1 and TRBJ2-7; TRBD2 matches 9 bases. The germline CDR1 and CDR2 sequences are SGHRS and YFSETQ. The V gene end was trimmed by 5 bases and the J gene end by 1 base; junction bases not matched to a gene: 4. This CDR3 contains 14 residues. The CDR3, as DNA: TGCGCCAGCAGTGGCGGGGGGGCGTCCTACGAGCAGTACTTC. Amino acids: CASSGGGASYEQYF.